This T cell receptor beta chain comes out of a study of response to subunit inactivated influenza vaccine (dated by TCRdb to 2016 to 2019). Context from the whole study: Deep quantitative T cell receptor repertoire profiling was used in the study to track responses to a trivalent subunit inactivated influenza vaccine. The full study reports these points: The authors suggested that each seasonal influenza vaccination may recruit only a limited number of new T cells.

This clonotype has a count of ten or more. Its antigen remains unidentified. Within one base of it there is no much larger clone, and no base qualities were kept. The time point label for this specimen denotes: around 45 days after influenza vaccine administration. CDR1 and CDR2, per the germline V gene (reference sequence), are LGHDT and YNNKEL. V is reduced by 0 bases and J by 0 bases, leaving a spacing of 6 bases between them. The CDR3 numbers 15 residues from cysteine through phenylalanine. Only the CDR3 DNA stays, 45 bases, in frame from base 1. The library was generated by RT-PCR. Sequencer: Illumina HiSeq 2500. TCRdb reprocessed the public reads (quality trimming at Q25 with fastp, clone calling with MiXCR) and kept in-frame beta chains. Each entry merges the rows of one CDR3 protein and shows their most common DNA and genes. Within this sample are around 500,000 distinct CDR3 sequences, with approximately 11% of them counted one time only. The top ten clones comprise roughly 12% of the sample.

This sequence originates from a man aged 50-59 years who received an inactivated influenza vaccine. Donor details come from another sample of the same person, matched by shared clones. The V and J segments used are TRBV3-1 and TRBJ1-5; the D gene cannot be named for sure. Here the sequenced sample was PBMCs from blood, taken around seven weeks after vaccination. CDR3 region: CASSQDPGSNQPQHF. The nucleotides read TGTGCCAGCAGCCAAGATCCTGGTAGCAATCAGCCCCAGCATTTT.